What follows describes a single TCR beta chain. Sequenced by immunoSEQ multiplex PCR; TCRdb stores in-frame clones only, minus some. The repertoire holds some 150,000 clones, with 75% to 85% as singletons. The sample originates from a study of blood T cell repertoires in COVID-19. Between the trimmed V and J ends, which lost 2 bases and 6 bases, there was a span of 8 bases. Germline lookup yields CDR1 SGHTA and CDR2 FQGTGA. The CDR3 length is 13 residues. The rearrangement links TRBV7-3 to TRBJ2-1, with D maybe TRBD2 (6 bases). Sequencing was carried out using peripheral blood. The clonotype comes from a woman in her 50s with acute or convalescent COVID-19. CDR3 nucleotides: TGTGCCAGCAGCTTAGGACTACTCAATGAGCAGTTCTTC. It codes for CASSLGLLNEQFF.